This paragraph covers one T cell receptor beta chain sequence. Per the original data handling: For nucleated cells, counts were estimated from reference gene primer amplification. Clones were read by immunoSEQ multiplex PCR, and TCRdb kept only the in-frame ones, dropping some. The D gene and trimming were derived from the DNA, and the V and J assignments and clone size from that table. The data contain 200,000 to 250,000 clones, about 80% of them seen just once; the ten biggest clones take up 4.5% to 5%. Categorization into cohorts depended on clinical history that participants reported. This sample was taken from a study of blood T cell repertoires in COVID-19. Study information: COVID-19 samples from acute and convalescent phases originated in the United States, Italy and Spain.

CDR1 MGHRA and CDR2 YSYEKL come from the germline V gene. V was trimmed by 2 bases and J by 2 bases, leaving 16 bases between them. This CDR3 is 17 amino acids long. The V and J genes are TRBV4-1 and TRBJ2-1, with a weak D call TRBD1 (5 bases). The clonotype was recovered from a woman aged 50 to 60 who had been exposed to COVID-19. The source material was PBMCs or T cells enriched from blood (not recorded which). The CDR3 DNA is TGCGCCAGCAGCCAAACCCCAGGGTCGTTTACCTACAATGAGCAGTTCTTC. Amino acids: CASSQTPGSFTYNEQFF.